This T cell receptor (beta chain) was identified during a study of T cells in localized non-small cell lung cancer. Trimming stripped 6 bases from V and 5 bases from J, with 12 bases between. Germline CDR1 is MRHNA and CDR2 is SNTAGT. This CDR3 is 13 amino acids long. Method: immunoSEQ multiplex PCR; TCRdb's copy keeps in-frame clones and lacks some. In the table there are tens of thousands of clones, roughly 90% of which are singletons. This clone was found once. Its cognate antigen is unknown. The study, taken as a whole, reports: Tumor showed lower T cell clonality than uninvolved adjacent lung, where it was highest. An association was observed between higher blood T cell density and longer overall survival. Adjacent lung held a median roughly 50 of the top 100 tumor clones. The study sequenced only one region of the tumor. As a result, intratumor heterogeneity could not be excluded and remains possible.

This specimen consisted of peripheral blood, obtained before any cancer treatment. The origin of this receptor is a female donor older than 55 with stage I squamous cell lung carcinoma. The chain recombines TRBV6-4 with TRBJ2-3; D is undetermined. CDR3 sequence: CASSLRWGDTQYF. The CDR3 nucleotides are TGTGCCAGCAGCCTTAGGTGGGGAGATACGCAGTATTTT.